A selection of T cell receptor beta chains follows, all from one sample in a study of control samples from healthy donors and cancer patients. Sequencing was performed with immunoSEQ multiplex PCR; in TCRdb, only in-frame clones are kept and a portion is missing. Of over 15,000 clones in the sample, roughly 84% were seen once. The sample consisted of PBMCs. The receptors stem from a woman between 65 and 79 years old with colorectal cancer. Each CDR3 is given with its conserved first and last residue. Each record gives: J gene, V gene, D gene, CDR3 DNA, CDR3 protein. A D gene is named only where the DNA matches it firmly.

TRBJ1-5 | TRBV19 | . | TGTGCCAGTAGTATACTGGACGGGGGAGCATATCAGCCCCAGCATTTT | CASSILDGGAYQPQHF
TRBJ2-3 | TRBV28 | TRBD2 | TGTGCCAGCAGCCGGCGGGGCCGGACTAGCGGGGGGGCCCCAGATACGCAGTATTTT | CASSRRGRTSGGAPDTQYF
TRBJ1-1 | TRBV24-1 | . | TGTGCCACCAGTGATTCACAGGTGGCGAACACTGAAGCTTTCTTT | CATSDSQVANTEAFF
TRBJ2-2 | TRBV15 | TRBD2 | TGTGCCACCAGCAGAGCACTAGCGTCCACCGGGGAGCTGTTTTTT | CATSRALASTGELFF
TRBJ2-5 | TRBV6-9 | . | TGTGCCAGCACCCGAATCGGGGGCCAAGAGACCCAGTACTTC | CASTRIGGQETQYF
TRBJ2-5 | TRBV10-3 | . | TGTGCCATCAGTGGGGACTCCCGGGCGGAGACCCAGTACTTC | CAISGDSRAETQYF
TRBJ1-1 | TRBV10-3 | . | TGTGCCATCAGTGAGTCGTTAGGGGGGCGGACTGAAGCTTTCTTT | CAISESLGGRTEAFF
TRBJ2-5 | TRBV14 | . | TGTGCCAGCAGCCCCGTAGGAGCGGCCCAAGAGACCCAGTACTTC | CASSPVGAAQETQYF
TRBJ2-1 | TRBV3-1/TRBV3-2 | TRBD2 | TGTGCCAGCAGCCATAGCGGGGGGGGATACAATGAGCAGTTCTTC | CASSHSGGGYNEQFF
TRBJ1-3 | TRBV30 | . | TGTGCCTGGAGTGAGACGGGGAGCTCTGGAAACACCATATATTTT | CAWSETGSSGNTIYF
TRBJ2-3 | TRBV12-3/TRBV12-4 | . | TGTGCCAGCAGTTTTTTAGCCACAGATACGCAGTATTTT | CASSFLATDTQYF